This T cell receptor (beta chain) was captured in a study of T cells expressing NK-cell markers. About the research overall: From sorted CD3+CD56+NKG2C+, CD3+CD56+NKG2C- and CD3+CD56-NKG2C+ T cells came the TCR beta repertoires.

For each CDR3 protein, TCRdb gives one entry from its re-call of the 5' RACE reads, without DNA. Its clone listing holds roughly 380,000 distinct CDR3 sequences. In regard to this clonotype: Antigen: not known.

Findings of the study overall: It remained uncertain whether the expanded NKG2C+ T cell clones were specific for HCMV antigens.

The CDR3 is made up of 15 amino acids. Germline V gives CDR1 MDHEN, CDR2 SYDVKM. V gene TRBV28 combines with J gene TRBJ1-2; without DNA, the TCRdb call of TRBD1 cannot be checked. Sequenced sample: blood T cells: a sorted CD56 or NKG2C T cell subset, CD4+ or CD8+ T cells, or bulk PBMC T cells (not recorded which). This receptor was obtained from a man aged 18 to 69 in good health. The CDR3 sequence: CASSLPSTGLYGYTF.